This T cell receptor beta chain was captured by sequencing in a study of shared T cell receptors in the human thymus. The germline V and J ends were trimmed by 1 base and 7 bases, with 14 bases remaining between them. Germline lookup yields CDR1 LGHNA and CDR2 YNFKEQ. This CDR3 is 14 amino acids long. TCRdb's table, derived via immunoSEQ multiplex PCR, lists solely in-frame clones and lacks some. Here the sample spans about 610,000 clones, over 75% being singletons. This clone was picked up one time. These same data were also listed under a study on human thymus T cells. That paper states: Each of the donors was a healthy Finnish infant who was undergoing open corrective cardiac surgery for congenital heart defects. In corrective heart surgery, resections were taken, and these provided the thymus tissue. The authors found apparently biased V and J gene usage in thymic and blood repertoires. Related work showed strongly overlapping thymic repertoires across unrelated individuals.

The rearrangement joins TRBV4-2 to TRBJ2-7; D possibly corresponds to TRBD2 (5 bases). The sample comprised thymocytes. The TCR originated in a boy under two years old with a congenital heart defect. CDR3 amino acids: CASSQVNGRREQYF. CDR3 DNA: TGTGCCAGCAGCCAAGTCAACGGGCGGAGGGAGCAGTACTTC.